This T cell receptor (beta chain) was identified in a study of T cell responses to AZD1222 COVID-19 vaccine. In the case of this clone: Its antigen remains unidentified.

V shed 2 bases, J shed 5 bases, and the junction held 7 bases outside the gene matches. The CDR3 consists of 16 residues. Germline assignment: CDR1 KGHDR and CDR2 SFDVKD. Study-wide findings and caveats: In a largely white British group with more females than males, clonal diversity was possibly underestimated.

The repertoire was sequenced with immunoSEQ multiplex PCR; TCRdb's copy has only in-frame clones and lacks some. Of 140,000 to 150,000 clones detected, roughly 87% appear once; the ten largest clones hold 5.1%. The J gene is TRBJ2-2, the V gene TRBV24-1; TRBD2 matches 7 bases. The sequence was obtained from an adult in good health. This specimen was peripheral blood, taken on day 0 of AZD1222 vaccination. DNA for the CDR3: TGTGCCACCAGTGATTCGGCTAGCGGATGGACCGGGGAGCTGTTTTTT. Protein: CATSDSASGWTGELFF.